This TCR beta chain appears in the sequencing data of a study of early T cells in non-severe SARS-CoV-2 infection. A single record per CDR3 protein comes from TCRdb applying MiXCR to the 5' RACE reads. The sample yields roughly 90,000 distinct CDR3 sequences, about 15% seen once. V was pared by 3 bases and J by 6 bases, with 11 bases of the junction left unmatched. The CDR3 contains 16 residues. The V gene's germline CDR1 is DFQATT and CDR2 SNEGSKA (reference sequence). This clonotype was recorded many times. This TCR was recovered from an adult who was a healthcare worker with PCR-confirmed SARS-CoV-2 infection or an uninfected control (not recorded which). The gene calls are TRBV20-1 and TRBJ2-1; TRBD2 agrees at 10 bases. The source material was whole blood. CDR3 nucleotide sequence: TGCAGTGCTAGCGCCACTAGCGGGACGGGGGGCAATGAGCAGTTCTTC. Translated: CSASATSGTGGNEQFF.